Listed here are 24 T cell receptor beta chains from one sample, sequenced in a study of T-cell reconstitution after alpha-beta-depleted transplantation in children. A TCRbeta library incorporating unique molecular identifiers was prepared. MiXCR was run by TCRdb on the PCR reads, yielding one entry per CDR3 protein. Found here are 180,000 or so distinct CDR3 sequences, 6.3% of them singletons; the top ten hold under 6%. The input for sequencing was PBMCs, taken before TCRalphabeta/CD19-depleted stem cell transplant. All receptors derive from a girl younger than two with combined immunodeficiency, due to receive a stem cell transplant.

The CDR3 reads CASSLAYGGDEQYF. CDR3 in DNA: TGCGCCAGCAGCTTGGCTTATGGGGGCGACGAGCAGTACTTC. The chain has TRBV5-1 and TRBJ2-7; tentative D call: TRBD1 (6 bases). The CDR3 has 14 amino acids. Trimming left V 0 bases short and J 5 bases short, with 12 bases between. Germline values: CDR1 SGHRS, CDR2 YFSETQ.

The table lists this clonotype with many counts. The V call is TRBV6-4, the J call TRBJ1-1; a possible D gene is TRBD1 (5 bases). Trimming took off 6 bases at V and 1 base at J, with 33 bases between the two ends. This CDR3 region has 21 residues. Germline V lookup: CDR1 MRHNA, CDR2 SNTAGT. The CDR3 region has the DNA TGTGCCAGCAGCACTAGCGCCCGCTCTTGGGGACCAACCGGAACGAACACTGAAGCTTTCTTT. Translated, it gives CASSTSARSWGPTGTNTEAFF.

This clonotype was seen repeatedly, ten times or more. The J gene is TRBJ1-5, the V gene TRBV3-1; D is ambiguous. Germline CDR1 reads LGHDT; CDR2 reads YNNKEL (reference sequence). The CDR3 extends over 14 amino acids. Trimming stripped 3 bases from V and 9 bases from J, with 15 bases between. The CDR3 sequence is CASSQDPALGPQHF. Written as DNA, the CDR3 is TGTGCCAGCAGCCAGGACCCCGCGTTAGGGCCCCAGCATTTT.

Ten or more counts support this clonotype. The rearrangement links TRBV28 to TRBJ2-1, with 11 bases that match TRBD2. After removal of 2 bases from V and 1 base from J, the junction contained 16 bases not matched to a gene. The CDR3 totals 21 residues. The germline V gene encodes CDR1 MDHEN and CDR2 SYDVKM. The CDR3 nucleotides read TGTGCCAGCAGTTTACCCTTGGGGGGGACTAGCGGTAGGGGGTCCTACAATGAGCAGTTCTTC. Amino acid sequence: CASSLPLGGTSGRGSYNEQFF. Complete variable domain (other parts from reference TRBV28 and TRBJ2-1): DVKVTQSSRYLVKRTGEKVFLECVQDMDHENMFWYRQDPGLGLRLIYFSYDVKMKEKGDIPEGYSVSREKKERFSLILESASTNQTSMYLCASSLPLGGTSGRGSYNEQFFGPGTRLTVL.

This clonotype was seen at least ten times. J is TRBJ2-2 and V is TRBV24-1; the D is unclear. The germline gives CDR1 KGHDR, CDR2 SFDVKD. The CDR3 has 17 amino acids. Between the trimmed V and J ends, which lost 4 bases and 2 bases, there was a span of 16 bases. CDR3 bases: TGTGCCACCAGTGAAAACCTACGCCCACCAAACACCGGGGAGCTGTTTTTT. This gives the protein CATSENLRPPNTGELFF.

This clonotype was seen repeatedly, ten times or more. The CDR3 sequence: CASSYPQGVAGAREQFF. The CDR3 coding sequence is TGTGCCAGCAGTTACCCCCAGGGGGTAGCGGGGGCCCGGGAGCAGTTCTTC. V and J are TRBV6-5 and TRBJ2-1; 9 bases are a match to TRBD2. This CDR3 contains 17 residues. The ends lost 2 bases at V and 10 bases at J; junction bases unmatched: 15. Germline values: CDR1 MNHEY, CDR2 SVGAGI.

This clonotype was counted a few times. The chain carries TRBV12-3 or TRBV12-4 and TRBJ2-3; the match to TRBD2 covers 12 bases. This CDR3 has 18 amino acids. V lost 3 bases, J lost 0 bases, and 7 bases stayed unmatched. Written as DNA, the CDR3 is TGTGCCAGCAGTTTCCTACTAGCGGGGGGAATAAGCACAGATACGCAGTATTTT. This sequence encodes CASSFLLAGGISTDTQYF.

In this sample, this clonotype turned up many times. V and J are TRBV12-3 or TRBV12-4 and TRBJ2-7; 8 nucleotides align to TRBD2. CDR3 length equals 18 residues. V trimming: 0 bases; J trimming: 0 bases; junction bases outside the gene matches: 10. The CDR3 region has the DNA TGTGCCAGCAGTTTAGCGTTCTTCGGGGGGGCCAGCTCCTACGAGCAGTACTTC. Translation: CASSLAFFGGASSYEQYF.

This clonotype was detected only a few times. The CDR3 loop is CSVDFGSSVDEQFF. Here the CDR3 DNA reads TGCAGCGTTGACTTCGGGAGCAGTGTCGATGAGCAGTTCTTC. V and J are TRBV29-1 and TRBJ2-1, with a tentative D call TRBD2 (6 bases). The CDR3 is 14 amino acids. V was trimmed by 3 bases and J by 8 bases, leaving 17 bases between them. From germline, CDR1 is SQVTM and CDR2 ANQGSEA.

This clonotype has at least ten counts. This chain uses TRBV20-1 with TRBJ2-3, with TRBD2 identical over 16 bases. From germline, CDR1 is DFQATT and CDR2 SNEGSKA (reference sequence). The CDR3 loop spans 21 amino acids. Unmatched junction bases numbered 14, after V lost 0 bases and J lost 2 bases. For the CDR3, the DNA is TGCAGTGCTAGAGATTATCGAGGGGGACTAGCGGGGGGGCATGTCACAGATACGCAGTATTTT. Protein product: CSARDYRGGLAGGHVTDTQYF.

At least ten counts were recorded for this clonotype. This chain links TRBV18 with TRBJ2-1; weak D call: TRBD2 (6 bases). Trimming took off 8 bases at V and 0 bases at J, with 14 bases between the two ends. The CDR3 runs to 15 residues. The germline gives CDR1 KGHSH, CDR2 LQKENI. CDR3 bases: TGTGCCAGCCTTAGCGGAATGAGCTCCTACAATGAGCAGTTCTTC. Translation gives CASLSGMSSYNEQFF.

At least ten counts were recorded for this clonotype. V gene TRBV20-1 combines with J gene TRBJ2-3, with D possibly being TRBD2 (6 bases). V was pared by 3 bases and J by 14 bases, with 12 bases between. Germline CDR1 is DFQATT and CDR2 is SNEGSKA (reference sequence). The CDR3 has 10 residues. CDR3 in DNA: TGCAGTGCTAGTCGGGGGACTTCGTATTTT. Its translation is CSASRGTSYF.

The genes are TRBV5-5 and TRBJ2-1, with 9 positions matching TRBD2. Germline V CDR1 and CDR2: SGHKS, YYEKEE (reference sequence). The CDR3 length is 16 residues. Germline trimming cut 4 bases from V and 5 bases from J; bases unmatched to any gene: 10. For the CDR3, the DNA is TGTGCCAGCAGCCCCCCCGCCGCGGGAGGGCACAATGAGCAGTTCTTC. Translating it yields CASSPPAAGGHNEQFF.

Ten or more counts support this clonotype. This rearrangement joins TRBV12-3 or TRBV12-4 to TRBJ1-2; a weak D match, TRBD1 (5 bases). The CDR3 loop spans 10 amino acids. V was trimmed by 10 bases and J by 5 bases, leaving 8 bases between them. The CDR3 sequence: CATAGYGYTF. The CDR3 DNA is TGTGCCACCGCAGGGTATGGCTACACCTTC.

This clonotype was observed many times. The V call is TRBV7-3, the J call TRBJ2-6; no clear D gene. Germline assignment: CDR1 SGHTA and CDR2 FQGTGA. The CDR3 has 21 amino acids. Trimming shortened V by 5 bases and J by 2 bases, and 28 bases separated the two germline ends. The CDR3 is CASSAYGDRVNPSPGANVLTF. The CDR3 DNA reads TGTGCCAGCAGCGCCTATGGGGATAGAGTCAATCCAAGCCCTGGGGCCAACGTCCTGACTTTC.

This clonotype has a count of ten or more. The chain links TRBV7-6 to TRBJ2-2, with D hard to call. This CDR3 is built from 15 residues. V was clipped by 5 bases and J by 0 bases, with 10 bases between them. CDR1 is SGHVS, CDR2 FNYEAQ, per germline. CDR3 sequence (DNA): TGTGCCAGCAGCCCTACGCTCTCGAACACCGGGGAGCTGTTTTTT. Translation gives CASSPTLSNTGELFF.

This clonotype has ten or more counts. The CDR3 does not end in the conserved phenylalanine or tryptophan, so this is likely a read error. Because the CDR3's place on the DNA is in doubt, the DNA is left out and the CDR3 is given as listed by TCRdb. The rearrangement uses TRBV29-1 and TRBJ1-2; the table calls TRBD1, which could not be checked here. CDR1 SQVTM and CDR2 ANQGSEA come from the germline V gene. The CDR3 has 8 amino acids, counting both end residues. Here the CDR3 reads CSVEGQFI.

This clonotype was observed many times. The chain links TRBV7-3 to TRBJ2-6; 8 bases agree with TRBD1. After removal of 4 bases from V and 12 bases from J, the junction contained 8 bases not matched to a gene. Looked up from germline, CDR1 is SGHTA and CDR2 is FQGTGA. This CDR3 has 14 residues. The CDR3 DNA is TGTGCCAGCAGCTCCCCCGGGACAGGCCCCGTCCTGACTTTC. Protein sequence: CASSSPGTGPVLTF.

This clonotype was recorded many times. The rearrangement uses TRBV20-1 and TRBJ1-1; 9 bases are a match to TRBD1. This CDR3 region has 13 residues. The V gene's germline CDR1 is DFQATT and CDR2 SNEGSKA (reference sequence). Trimming cost V 2 bases and J 5 bases; bases outside gene matches: 3. The chain's CDR3 is CSARRTGETEAFF. The CDR3 region has the DNA TGCAGTGCTAGACGGACAGGGGAAACTGAAGCTTTCTTT.

This clonotype turned up a few times. This sequence joins TRBV20-1 and TRBJ2-1; 7 bases agree with TRBD2. CDR3 length equals 14 residues. V was pared by 4 bases and J by 6 bases, with 9 bases of the junction left unmatched. Germline V gene lookup returns CDR1 DFQATT and CDR2 SNEGSKA (reference sequence). The CDR3 coding sequence is TGCAGTGCTACGACTAGCCCACGCACCAATGAGCAGTTCTTC. It is translated as CSATTSPRTNEQFF.

This clonotype was recorded at least ten times. The rearrangement links TRBV28 to TRBJ2-3, with D possibly matching TRBD2 (6 bases). CDR1 and CDR2 from the germline V gene are MDHEN and SYDVKM. The CDR3 spans 16 residues. Between the trimmed V and J ends, which lost 2 bases and 0 bases, there was a span of 12 bases. In nucleotides, the CDR3 is TGTGCCAGCAGTTTAACCCAAGCGGGTAGCACAGATACGCAGTATTTT. This translates into CASSLTQAGSTDTQYF.

This clonotype was seen ten or more times. The chain recombines TRBV27 with TRBJ2-7; 7 bases align to TRBD1. The CDR3 is 16 residues long. Germline trimming cut 3 bases from V and 2 bases from J; bases unmatched to any gene: 10. Germline V gene lookup returns CDR1 MNHEY and CDR2 SMNVEV (reference sequence). CDR3 DNA sequence: TGTGCCAGCAGTTTCCCGTCATGGGACAGTCCCTACGAGCAGTACTTC. This encodes CASSFPSWDSPYEQYF.

This clonotype was counted at least ten times. J is TRBJ2-7 and V is TRBV12-3 or TRBV12-4; D ambiguous. CDR3 length: 12 residues. Between the trimmed V and J ends, which lost 0 bases and 3 bases, there was a span of 3 bases. The CDR3 region has the DNA TGTGCCAGCAGTTTAGCGTACTACGAGCAGTACTTC. It codes for CASSLAYYEQYF.

This clonotype appeared many times. This chain links TRBV18 with TRBJ2-1, with D hard to call. This CDR3 comprises 14 residues. Germline CDR1 and CDR2: KGHSH and LQKENI. V was cut by 3 bases and J by 8 bases, with 14 bases left in between. The CDR3 DNA reads TGTGCCAGCTCACCTCTGACCCTTGGGGATGAGCAGTTCTTC. Translated: CASSPLTLGDEQFF.